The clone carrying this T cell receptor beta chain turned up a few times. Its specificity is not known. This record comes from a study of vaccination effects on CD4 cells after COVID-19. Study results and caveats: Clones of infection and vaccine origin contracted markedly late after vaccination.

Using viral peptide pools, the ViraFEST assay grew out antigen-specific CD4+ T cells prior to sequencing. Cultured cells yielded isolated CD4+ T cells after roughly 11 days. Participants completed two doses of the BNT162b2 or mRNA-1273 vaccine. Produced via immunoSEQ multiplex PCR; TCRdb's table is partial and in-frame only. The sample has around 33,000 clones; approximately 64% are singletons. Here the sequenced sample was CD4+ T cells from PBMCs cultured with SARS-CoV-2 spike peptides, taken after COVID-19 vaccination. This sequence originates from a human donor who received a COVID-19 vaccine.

The CDR3 sequence is CASSPGQGGGYTF. For the CDR3, the DNA is TGTGCCAGCAGTCCGGGACAGGGAGGCGGCTACACCTTC. This chain uses TRBV12-3 or TRBV12-4 with TRBJ1-2, with 9 nucleotides matching TRBD1. V shed 5 bases, J shed 8 bases, and the junction held 6 bases outside the gene matches. The CDR3 has 13 amino acids.